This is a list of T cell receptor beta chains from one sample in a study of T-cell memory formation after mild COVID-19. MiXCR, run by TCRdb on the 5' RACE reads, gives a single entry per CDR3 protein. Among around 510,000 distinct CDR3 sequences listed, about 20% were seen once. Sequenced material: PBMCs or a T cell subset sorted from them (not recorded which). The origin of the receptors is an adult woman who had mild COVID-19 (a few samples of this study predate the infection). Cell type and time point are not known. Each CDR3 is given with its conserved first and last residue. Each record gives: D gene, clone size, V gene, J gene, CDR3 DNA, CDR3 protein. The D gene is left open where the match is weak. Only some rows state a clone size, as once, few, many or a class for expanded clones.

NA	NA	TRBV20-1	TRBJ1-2	TGCAGTGCTAGAGATCCCGACCGGGTCGAAGGGCGCTACACCTTC	CSARDPDRVEGRYTF
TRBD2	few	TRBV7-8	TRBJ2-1	TGTGCCAGCAGCTTAGTGGCTAGCGGGGGAAGCTCCTACAATGAGCAGTTCTTC	CASSLVASGGSSYNEQFF
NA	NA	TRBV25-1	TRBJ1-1	TGTGCCAGCAGTGAGGTCGAGAACACTGAAGCTTTCTTT	CASSEVENTEAFF
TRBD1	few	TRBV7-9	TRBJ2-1	TGTGCCAGCAGCTTACAGGGGGCGAATTATGAGCAGTTCTTC	CASSLQGANYEQFF
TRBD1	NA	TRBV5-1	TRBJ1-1	TGCGCCAGCAGCTTGGGGGACAGGGCTATTATGAACACTGAAGCTTTCTTT	CASSLGDRAIMNTEAFF
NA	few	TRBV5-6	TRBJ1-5	TGTGCCAGCAGCATACAGCATATGGGCAATCAGCCCCAGCATTTT	CASSIQHMGNQPQHF
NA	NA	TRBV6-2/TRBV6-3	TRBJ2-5	TGTGCCAGCAGTGTTCAAGGGACCCAGTACTTC	CASSVQGTQYF
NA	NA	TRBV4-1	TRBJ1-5	TGCGCCAGCAGCCAAGAGGGGGTCTGGGATCAGCCCCAGCATTTT	CASSQEGVWDQPQHF
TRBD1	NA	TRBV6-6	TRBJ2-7	TGTGCCAGCTCCGTCCGAGGGGGCTCTCCCTACGAGCAGTACTTC	CASSVRGGSPYEQYF
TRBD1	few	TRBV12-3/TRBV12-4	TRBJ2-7	TGTGCCAGCAGTTTAGAACAGGGGAACCCCTACGAGCAGTACTTC	CASSLEQGNPYEQYF
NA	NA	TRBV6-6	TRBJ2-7	TGTGCCAGCACCCCACAGGGTTCAGCCTACGAGCAGTACTTC	CASTPQGSAYEQYF
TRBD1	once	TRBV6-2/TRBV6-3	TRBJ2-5	TGTGCCAGCAGCCGCCGGGACAGCGAGTGGGAGACCCAGTACTTC	CASSRRDSEWETQYF
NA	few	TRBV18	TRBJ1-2	TGTGCCAGCTCCTCCGACGGATCTAACTATGGCTACACCTTC	CASSSDGSNYGYTF
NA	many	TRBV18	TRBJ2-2	TGTGCCAGCTCACCAGCTAACACCGGGGAGCTGTTTTTT	CASSPANTGELFF
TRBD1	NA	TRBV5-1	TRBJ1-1	TGCGCCAGCAGCCCCGGGACAGGGGGTGAAGCTTTCTTT	CASSPGTGGEAFF
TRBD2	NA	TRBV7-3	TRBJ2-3	TGTGCCAGCAGCCTCGGACTAGGGCCCACAGATACGCAGTATTTT	CASSLGLGPTDTQYF
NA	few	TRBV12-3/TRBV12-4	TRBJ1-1	TGTGCCAGCAGGCCACAGGCCGGGAGAGGTTCTGAAGCTTTCTTT	CASRPQAGRGSEAFF
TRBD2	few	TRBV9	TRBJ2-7	TGTGCCAGCAGCCCGCTGGAACTAGCGGGAGGCCACGAGCAGTACTTC	CASSPLELAGGHEQYF
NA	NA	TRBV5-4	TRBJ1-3	TGTGCCAGCAGGTCCGACGGAGCTATTGGAAACACCATATATTTT	CASRSDGAIGNTIYF
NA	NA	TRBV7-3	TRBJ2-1	TGTGCCAGCAGCTTAACGGTGGGGTCATACAATGAGCAGTTCTTC	CASSLTVGSYNEQFF
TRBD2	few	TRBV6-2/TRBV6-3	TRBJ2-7	TGTGCCAGCAGTTACGCCTATGGGAGTAGCGGGAACTACGAGCAGTACTTC	CASSYAYGSSGNYEQYF
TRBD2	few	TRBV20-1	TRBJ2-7	TGCAGTGCTAGAGGGGGGTCAAGGCGGGAGCTAGGGTACGAGCAGTACTTC	CSARGGSRRELGYEQYF
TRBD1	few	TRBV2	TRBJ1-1	TGTGCCAGCAGTGAGGAGGGGGCCCCGAACACTGAAGCTTTCTTT	CASSEEGAPNTEAFF
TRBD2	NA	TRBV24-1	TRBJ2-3	TGTGCCACCAGTGATCCCGGGACTAGCGGAGCCAGAGGGCATGCAGATACGCAGTATTTT	CATSDPGTSGARGHADTQYF
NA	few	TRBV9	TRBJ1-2	TGTGCCAGCATTGACAAGTCGCGTGGCTACACCTTC	CASIDKSRGYTF
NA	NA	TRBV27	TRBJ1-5	TGTGCCAGCAGTTGGGGCGAAGGCAATCAGCCCCAGCATTTT	CASSWGEGNQPQHF
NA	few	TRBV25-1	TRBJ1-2	TGTGCCAGCAGTGGCCCGTCTGCACCTGGCTATGGCTACACCTTC	CASSGPSAPGYGYTF
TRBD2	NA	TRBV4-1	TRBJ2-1	TGCGCCAGCAGCCCGCCCCGACTAGCGGCGGTTAATGAGCAGTTCTTC	CASSPPRLAAVNEQFF
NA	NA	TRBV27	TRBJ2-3	TGTGCCAGCAGCTGGGGGCCAAGGGTGGCAGATACGCAGTATTTT	CASSWGPRVADTQYF
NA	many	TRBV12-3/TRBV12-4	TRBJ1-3	TGTGCCAGCAGTTTCGGCGGCGGTGGAAACACCATATATTTT	CASSFGGGGNTIYF
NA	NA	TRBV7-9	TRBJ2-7	TGTGCCAGCAGCCACATCATCGCGTTCTCGACGACTTACGAGCAGTACTTC	CASSHIIAFSTTYEQYF
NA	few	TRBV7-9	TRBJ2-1	TGTGCCAGCAAGAAATCGGACGCTGACAATGAGCAGTTCTTC	CASKKSDADNEQFF
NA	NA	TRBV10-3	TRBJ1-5	TGTGCCATCAGTGAGTCCGATAGCAATCAGCCCCAGCATTTT	CAISESDSNQPQHF
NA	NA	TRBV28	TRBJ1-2	TGTGCCAGCAGTTTTCCAGGGGCTAATGGCTACACCTTC	CASSFPGANGYTF
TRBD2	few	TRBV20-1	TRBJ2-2	TGCAGTGCTAGACTAGCGGGAGATCGGGACACCGGGGAGCTGTTTTTT	CSARLAGDRDTGELFF
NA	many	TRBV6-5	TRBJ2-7	TGTGCCAGCAGTTACTCGGCGGAATACGAGCAGTACTTC	CASSYSAEYEQYF
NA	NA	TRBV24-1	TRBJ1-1	TGTGCCACCTCACAGGGAATGAACACTGAAGCTTTCTTT	CATSQGMNTEAFF
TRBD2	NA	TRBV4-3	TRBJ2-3	TGCGCCAGCAGCCAGGAGGAAGGGGGACTAGCGGGAGGGAGCACTGATACGCAGTATTTT	CASSQEEGGLAGGSTDTQYF
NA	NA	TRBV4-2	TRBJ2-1	TGTGCCAGCAGCCAAGATCGACAAGCCGAGCAGTTCTTC	CASSQDRQAEQFF
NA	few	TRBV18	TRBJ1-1	TGTGCCAGCTCAGACCAGTCGGGCCGTAGCACTGAAGCTTTCTTT	CASSDQSGRSTEAFF
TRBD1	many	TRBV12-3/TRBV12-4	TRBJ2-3	TGTGCCAGCAGCCTCAGCGGGACAGGGACCGGCACAGATACGCAGTATTTT	CASSLSGTGTGTDTQYF
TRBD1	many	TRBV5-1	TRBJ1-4	TGCGCCAGCAGCGGGGGACGACAGGGATTGAATGAAAAACTGTTTTTT	CASSGGRQGLNEKLFF
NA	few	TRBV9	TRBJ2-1	TGTGCCAGCAGCGTAGCCAGGGGACTTTACAATGAGCAGTTCTTC	CASSVARGLYNEQFF
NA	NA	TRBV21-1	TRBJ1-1	TGTGCCAGCAGCAAATTCTCAGGAAAAGGGGAGTCCACTGAAGCTTTCTTT	CASSKFSGKGESTEAFF
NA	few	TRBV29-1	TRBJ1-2	TGCAGCGTTGAAGGCCCAGCTAACTATGGCTACACCTTC	CSVEGPANYGYTF
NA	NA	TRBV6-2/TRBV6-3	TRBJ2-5	TGTGCCAGCAGTTACCCCGGATGGCAAGAGACCCAGTACTTC	CASSYPGWQETQYF
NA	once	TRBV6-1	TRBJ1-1	TGTGCCAGCAGCGCCGGGACCGCAAACACTGAAGCTTTCTTT	CASSAGTANTEAFF
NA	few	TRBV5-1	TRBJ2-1	TGCGCCAGCAGCTTAGGGGCACTTGACAATGAGCAGTTCTTC	CASSLGALDNEQFF
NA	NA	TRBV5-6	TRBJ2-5	TGTGCCAGCAGCTTGGGACAGGGCGGGGGAGAGACCCAGTACTTC	CASSLGQGGGETQYF
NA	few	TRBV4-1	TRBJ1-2	TGCGCCAGCAGCCAAGAATGGGAACAGCTGTCTAACTATGGCTACACCTTC	CASSQEWEQLSNYGYTF